Following are 3 T cell receptor beta chains from one sample sequenced in a study of blood T cells in healthy people across ages. Then a second PCR, running roughly 7 to 11 cycles, was carried out with a sample-barcoded 5' primer and a J-beta primer mix. TCRdb used MiXCR to reprocess the 5' RACE reads, holding one entry per CDR3 protein. The sample shows over 500,000 distinct CDR3 sequences, around 52% of them seen only once. Sample: blood. These receptors all stem from a woman of 80 years or more in good health.

Remarks on this clonotype: A much larger clone sits a single nucleotide away, making a read error possible. J is TRBJ2-7 and V is TRBV7-9; D not certain. The germline V gene encodes CDR1 SEHNR and CDR2 FQNEAQ (reference sequence). This CDR3 region has 13 residues. The V gene lost 3 bases and the J gene lost 10 bases, with 16 bases spanning the gap. The CDR3 region is CASSFPPEEAQYF. CDR3 coding DNA: TGTGCCAGCAGCTTCCCTCCGGAAGAGGCCCAGTACTTC.

The rearrangement joins TRBV2 to TRBJ2-1; TRBD2 matches at 12 bases. Germline V gives CDR1 SNHLY, CDR2 FYNNEI. The CDR3 is 14 amino acids. V dropped 9 bases and J dropped 4; count of bases not matched to a gene: 4. The CDR3, as DNA: TGTGCCAGTAGACTAGCGGGGGTTTACAATGAGCAGTTCTTC. This codes for CASRLAGVYNEQFF.

This clonotype was seen at least ten times. This sequence joins TRBV20-1 and TRBJ1-2, with 7 positions matching TRBD1. The CDR3 runs to 13 residues. Trimming removed 6 bases from V and 0 bases from J; junction bases left unmatched: 4. Per germline, CDR1 DFQATT and CDR2 SNEGSKA (reference sequence). DNA for the CDR3: TGCAGTGCCATGGACAGGACTAACTATGGCTACACCTTC. It is translated as CSAMDRTNYGYTF.